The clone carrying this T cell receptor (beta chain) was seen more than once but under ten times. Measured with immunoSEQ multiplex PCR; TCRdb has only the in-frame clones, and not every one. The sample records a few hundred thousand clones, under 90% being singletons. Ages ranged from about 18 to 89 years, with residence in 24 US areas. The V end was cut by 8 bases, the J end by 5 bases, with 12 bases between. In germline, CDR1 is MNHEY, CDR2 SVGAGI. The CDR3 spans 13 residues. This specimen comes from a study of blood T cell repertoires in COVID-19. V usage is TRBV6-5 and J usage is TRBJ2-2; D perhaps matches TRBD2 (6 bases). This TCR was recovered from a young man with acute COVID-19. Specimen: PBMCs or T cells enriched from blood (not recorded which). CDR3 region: CASGNRETGELFF. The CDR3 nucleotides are TGTGCCAGCGGGAACCGGGAGACCGGGGAGCTGTTTTTT.